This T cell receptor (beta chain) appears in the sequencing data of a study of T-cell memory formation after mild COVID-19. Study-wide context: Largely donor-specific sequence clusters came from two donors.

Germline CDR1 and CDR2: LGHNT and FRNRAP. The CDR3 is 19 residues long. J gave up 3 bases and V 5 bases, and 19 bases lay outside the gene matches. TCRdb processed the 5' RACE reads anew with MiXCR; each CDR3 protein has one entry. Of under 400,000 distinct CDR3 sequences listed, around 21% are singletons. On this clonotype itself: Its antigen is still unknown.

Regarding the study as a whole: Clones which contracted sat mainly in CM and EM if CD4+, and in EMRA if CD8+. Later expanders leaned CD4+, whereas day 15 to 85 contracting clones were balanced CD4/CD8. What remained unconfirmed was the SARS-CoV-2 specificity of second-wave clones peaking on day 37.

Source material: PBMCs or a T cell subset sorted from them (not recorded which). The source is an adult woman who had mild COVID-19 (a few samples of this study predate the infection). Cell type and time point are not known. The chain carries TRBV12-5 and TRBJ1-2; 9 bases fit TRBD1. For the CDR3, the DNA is TGTGCTAGTGGTCCCCATAAAGTGGGACAGGGTAACTACCACTATGGCTACACCTTC. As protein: CASGPHKVGQGNYHYGYTF.